These 11 T cell receptor beta chains originate from one sample sequenced in a study of T cell repertoires in cytomegalovirus infection. In TCRdb, the reads were re-called with MiXCR into one record per CDR3 protein. The sample shows around 430,000 distinct CDR3 sequences, under 55% of them seen only once. The antigens of these receptors remain unknown. The sequenced sample was cultured PBMCs, obtained from culture after CMV antigen stimulation. These receptors came from a human donor in good health (CMV status not recorded). Some clones in this sample may be carry-over from other donors' samples.

This sequence joins TRBV5-1 and TRBJ2-1, with TRBD1 matching over 11 bases. The V segment lost 2 bases and the J segment 7 bases; nucleotides outside the gene matches: 8. CDR3 length equals 16 residues. Germline V CDR1 and CDR2: SGHRS, YFSETQ. The CDR3 nucleotides read TGCGCCAGCAGCTTCGCCGGGACAGGGGGTTGGAATGAGCAGTTCTTC. Amino acid sequence: CASSFAGTGGWNEQFF.

The chain recombines TRBV5-1 with TRBJ2-1; 13 bases agree with TRBD2. The CDR3 sequence is 16 residues long. The V and J ends lost 0 bases and 6 bases, in that order; junction bases with no gene match: 3. Looked up from germline, CDR1 is SGHRS and CDR2 is YFSETQ. The CDR3 sequence is CASSLAGTSGVNEQFF. The CDR3 coding sequence is TGCGCCAGCAGCTTGGCAGGGACTAGCGGGGTCAATGAGCAGTTCTTC.

In this sample, this clonotype turned up a few times. This chain uses TRBV4-2 with TRBJ1-2; D remains ambiguous. Trimming left V 4 bases short and J 3 bases short, with 27 bases between. This CDR3 region has 19 residues. Looked up from germline, CDR1 is LGHNA and CDR2 is YNFKEQ. The CDR3: CASSPSIVDLITIDYGYTF. The CDR3 bases are TGTGCCAGCAGCCCCAGTATAGTGGATCTTATTACGATAGACTATGGCTACACCTTC.

The rearrangement uses TRBV20-1 and TRBJ2-1; 7 bases line up with TRBD1. The J segment lost 4 bases and the V segment lost 5 bases, leaving 14 bases of the junction unmatched. Germline CDR1 reads DFQATT; CDR2 reads SNEGSKA (reference sequence). CDR3 length: 16 amino acids. The CDR3 DNA sequence: TGCAGTGCTTCCCCGGTATATGGGACAGCTTACAATGAGCAGTTCTTC. It specifies CSASPVYGTAYNEQFF.

The V and J genes are TRBV7-4 and TRBJ2-5; 10 bases match TRBD1. This CDR3 contains 15 residues. Germline trimming cut 4 bases from V and 2 bases from J; bases unmatched to any gene: 4. Germline V gene sequence: CDR1 SGHVT, CDR2 SQSDAQ. The chain's CDR3 is CASSSGQGRQETQYF. The CDR3 nucleotides read TGTGCCAGCAGCTCGGGACAGGGGCGGCAAGAGACCCAGTACTTC.

The chain combines TRBV19 with TRBJ1-1; tentative D call: TRBD1 (6 bases). The ends were cut back, 5 bases at V and 6 bases at J, with 13 bases in the middle. The germline V gene encodes CDR1 LNHDA and CDR2 SQIVND (reference sequence). CDR3 length equals 13 residues. CDR3: CASSGIPGAEAFF. Written as DNA, the CDR3 is TGTGCCAGTAGTGGAATCCCAGGGGCTGAAGCTTTCTTT.

The table lists this clonotype with a few counts. V and J are TRBV12-3 or TRBV12-4 and TRBJ2-7; tentative D call: TRBD1 (6 bases). Trimming pared 3 bases from V and 5 bases from J, leaving 11 bases between. The CDR3 has 13 residues. Written as DNA, the CDR3 is TGTGCCAGCAGTTTGGCCAGGGGACACGAGCAGTACTTC. It encodes CASSLARGHEQYF.

This sequence joins TRBV12-3 or TRBV12-4 and TRBJ2-5; D might be TRBD1 (6 bases). Trimming took 10 bases from V and 1 from J, leaving 13 bases between them. This CDR3 comprises 13 residues. CDR3 region: CATQQGPQETQYF. The CDR3 DNA reads as TGTGCCACACAACAGGGTCCCCAAGAGACCCAGTACTTC.

In this sample, this clonotype turned up once. The rearrangement uses TRBV6-1 and TRBJ2-2, with a possible D match to TRBD1 (5 bases). The CDR3 is 15 amino acids. Trimming removed 5 bases from V and 8 bases from J, with 18 bases in between. Germline V lookup: CDR1 MNHNS, CDR2 SASEGT. CDR3 sequence (DNA): TGTGCCAGCAGTCCCTTCCCGGACATCATTGGGGAGCTGTTTTTT. This codes for CASSPFPDIIGELFF.

This clonotype was recorded only once. CDR3 nucleotides: TGCAGTGCTAGAGTTGGGTTCGGGACAGGAAAAAATTATAGCAATCAGCCCCAGCATTTT. It is translated as CSARVGFGTGKNYSNQPQHF. The chain combines TRBV20-1 with TRBJ1-5, with 8 bases that match TRBD1. Germline lookup yields CDR1 DFQATT and CDR2 SNEGSKA (reference sequence). This CDR3 has 20 residues. V lost 1 base, J lost 0 bases, and 17 bases stayed unmatched.

The chain recombines TRBV7-2 with TRBJ2-7; the match to TRBD1 covers 8 bases. Trimming at V came to 3 bases and at J to 4 bases, leaving 5 bases not matched to a gene. Germline V CDR1 and CDR2: SGHTA, FQGNSA. The CDR3 contains 14 residues. The CDR3 spells CASSFIDRGYEQYF. The CDR3 bases are TGTGCCAGCAGCTTCATAGACAGGGGATACGAGCAGTACTTC.